Each of the 22 T cell receptor beta chains below was sequenced from the same sample in a study of beta chain features in type 1 diabetes. Study-level points and caveats: Across all four CD4+ subsets, people with type 1 diabetes showed modestly shorter TCRB CDR3s.

What was sequenced were expressed TCRB transcripts, since all of the isolated RNA had been reverse transcribed. Sequenced by immunoSEQ multiplex PCR; TCRdb stores in-frame clones only, minus some. The sample lists hundreds of thousands of clones, 10% to 15% occurring once. Their antigens are not known. What was sequenced was naive CD4+ T cells from blood. These receptors were obtained from a man between 18 and 35 years old with type 1 diabetes.

This clone has only a few counts. The CDR3 loop is CASSDGTSLGLQETQYF. In DNA form, the CDR3 reads TGTGCCAGCAGCGACGGGACTAGCCTGGGTTTACAAGAGACCCAGTACTTC. V is TRBV5-4 and J is TRBJ2-5, with TRBD2 identical over 9 bases. This CDR3 has 17 residues. The junction had 12 bases not matched to a gene; V was cut back by 4 bases and J by 2 bases. Germline V CDR1 and CDR2: SGHNT, YYREEE (reference sequence). Full variable domain (missing parts from reference TRBV5-4 and TRBJ2-5): ETGVTQSPTHLIKTRGQQVTLRCSSQSGHNTVSWYQQALGQGPQFIFQYYREEENGRGNFPPRFSGLQFPNYSSELNVNALELDDSALYLCASSDGTSLGLQETQYFGPGTRLLVL.

The CDR3 region has the DNA TGTGCCAGCAGTCCCGGACAGGCCAATCAGCCCCAGCATTTT. Translated, it gives CASSPGQANQPQHF. This chain joins TRBV6-5 and TRBJ1-5, with 7 bases aligning to TRBD1. Germline V gene sequence: CDR1 MNHEY, CDR2 SVGAGI. This CDR3 is 14 amino acids long. V dropped 5 bases and J dropped 3; count of bases not matched to a gene: 4.

This clone was seen a handful of times. The chain links TRBV29-1 to TRBJ2-7; a possible D gene is TRBD1 (6 bases). Deletions cut 8 bases from V and 0 bases from J, with 11 bases between. Germline lookup yields CDR1 SQVTM and CDR2 ANQGSEA. This CDR3 is 12 amino acids long. CDR3 residues: CSSRDNSYEQYF. CDR3 DNA sequence: TGCAGCTCCCGGGACAACTCCTACGAGCAGTACTTC.

There are a few counts of this clone. V is TRBV27 and J is TRBJ2-7; D is possibly TRBD1 (6 bases). Germline V CDR1 and CDR2: MNHEY, SMNVEV (reference sequence). The V end lost 10 bases, the J end lost 5 bases, and 18 bases lay between the germline ends. The CDR3 extends over 13 amino acids. The CDR3 is CATRRAGVNEQYF. The DNA of the CDR3 is TGTGCCACCAGAAGGGCAGGGGTCAACGAGCAGTACTTC.

This clone was observed a handful of times. The chain uses TRBV2 and TRBJ1-2; D not resolved. Trimming shortened V by 6 bases and J by 0 bases, and 11 bases separated the two germline ends. Germline V gene data show CDR1 as SNHLY and CDR2 as FYNNEI. This CDR3 is built from 14 residues. This CDR3 reads CASRPPASNYGYTF. DNA for the CDR3: TGTGCCAGCAGACCACCAGCCTCTAACTATGGCTACACCTTC.

This clone was seen more than once but under ten times. V is TRBV28 and J is TRBJ2-7, with D hard to call. This CDR3 spans 13 amino acids. V lost 3 bases to trimming and J lost 2 bases, with 8 bases between them. Germline lookup yields CDR1 MDHEN and CDR2 SYDVKM. DNA for the CDR3: TGTGCCAGCAGTTTGGACCCCGCCTACGAGCAGTACTTC. Amino acids: CASSLDPAYEQYF.

The chain carries TRBV29-1 and TRBJ2-5, with a tentative D call TRBD2 (6 bases). Germline V CDR1 and CDR2: SQVTM, ANQGSEA. CDR3 length: 16 residues. V dropped 4 bases and J dropped 1 base, with 19 bases sitting between them. The CDR3 reads CSVVPGGGVLQETQYF. DNA of the CDR3: TGCAGCGTTGTACCCGGGGGTGGAGTTCTCCAAGAGACCCAGTACTTC.

The chain joins TRBV4-1 to TRBJ2-4; D possibly corresponds to TRBD1 (5 bases). Germline V lookup: CDR1 MGHRA, CDR2 YSYEKL. This CDR3 region has 17 residues. With 0 bases removed from V and 9 bases from J, the gap between germline ends came to 21 bases. CDR3: CASSQEIGAAHQGIQYF. Here the CDR3 DNA reads TGCGCCAGCAGCCAAGAAATAGGGGCAGCGCACCAGGGCATTCAGTACTTC.

This clone appeared a few times. This chain links TRBV28 with TRBJ1-2; TRBD1 aligns across 10 bases. Germline CDR1 and CDR2: MDHEN and SYDVKM. The CDR3 covers 20 residues. V lost 4 bases, J lost 4 bases, and 21 bases stayed unmatched. The CDR3 protein is CASSSPGATGGAGKGYGYTF. The CDR3 DNA reads as TGTGCCAGCAGTTCGCCGGGCGCGACAGGGGGCGCAGGGAAGGGCTATGGCTACACCTTC.

The V call is TRBV11-2, the J call TRBJ2-1, with 7 positions matching TRBD1. Losses at the gene ends were 6 bases for V and 10 bases for J; bases not matched to a gene: 6. CDR1 and CDR2 from the germline V gene are SGHAT and FQNNGV. The CDR3 covers 12 residues. The CDR3 DNA is TGTGCCAGCAGAGGACAGGAACAAGAGCAGTTCTTC. Protein sequence: CASRGQEQEQFF.

This clone occurred a few times. The chain couples TRBV5-6 to TRBJ2-2; D not resolved. Germline loops: CDR1 SGHDT, CDR2 YYEEEE. The V gene lost 4 bases and the J gene lost 7 bases, with 8 bases spanning the gap. The CDR3 extends over 12 amino acids. CDR3 nucleotide sequence: TGTGCCAGCAGCCGTGACGGCGGGGAGCTGTTTTTT. This encodes CASSRDGGELFF.

This clone has a handful of counts. V gene TRBV18 combines with J gene TRBJ1-6; D unclear. The CDR3 consists of 13 residues. The germline V and J ends were trimmed by 6 bases and 8 bases, with 11 bases remaining between them. CDR1 and CDR2 from the germline V gene are KGHSH and LQKENI. The CDR3 spells CASSPNADSPLHF. The CDR3 DNA follows: TGTGCCAGCTCCCCGAACGCCGATTCACCCCTCCACTTT. Full variable domain (rest looked up from reference TRBV18 and TRBJ1-6): NAGVMQNPRHLVRRRGQEARLRCSPMKGHSHVYWYRQLPEEGLKFMVYLQKENIIDESGMPKERFSAEFPKEGPSILRIQQVVRGDSAAYFCASSPNADSPLHFGNGTRLTVT.

On this clone: At the DNA level, this CDR3 is encoded by other sequences in the same sample as well. The genes are TRBV10-3 and TRBJ2-2, with D unresolved. The CDR3 is made up of 11 amino acids. The V gene lost 6 bases and the J gene lost 5 bases, with 4 bases spanning the gap. CDR1 is ENHRY and CDR2 is SYGVKD in the germline V gene. CDR3 region: CAISQTGELFF. The CDR3 DNA follows: TGTGCCATCAGCCAAACCGGGGAGCTGTTTTTT.

This clone was observed a few times. This chain connects TRBV7-9 to TRBJ2-2; TRBD2 aligns across 10 bases. CDR1 and CDR2 (germline): SEHNR, FQNEAQ (reference sequence). The CDR3 length is 16 residues. V shed 3 bases and J 2 bases; nucleotides not matched to a gene: 3. The DNA of the CDR3 is TGTGCCAGCAGCTTTCTAGCGGGGGCTAACACCGGGGAGCTGTTTTTT. Residues: CASSFLAGANTGELFF.

The chain recombines TRBV4-1 with TRBJ2-2, with D perhaps matching TRBD1 (6 bases). The CDR3 extends over 18 amino acids. CDR1 and CDR2 from the germline V gene are MGHRA and YSYEKL. V lost 5 bases and J 0 bases, leaving 19 bases between the germline ends. The CDR3 region is CASSARDITPANTGELFF. The CDR3 DNA sequence: TGCGCCAGCAGCGCCCGGGACATCACGCCAGCGAACACCGGGGAGCTGTTTTTT.

The gene calls are TRBV9 and TRBJ2-1; tentative D call: TRBD2 (5 bases). Germline-derived CDR1 and CDR2 are SGDLS and YYNGEE. The CDR3 runs 15 residues. Trimming took 0 bases from V and 4 from J, leaving 11 bases between them. The CDR3 reads CASSVGPGGYNEQFF. Written as DNA, the CDR3 is TGTGCCAGCAGCGTAGGGCCAGGAGGTTACAATGAGCAGTTCTTC.

The sample holds a few counts of this clone. The chain employs TRBV28 and TRBJ1-6, with D maybe TRBD1 (5 bases). CDR1 and CDR2 from the germline V gene are MDHEN and SYDVKM. CDR3 length: 17 residues. V was shortened by 6 bases and J by 3 bases, with 18 bases between the two germline ends. This CDR3 reads CASRTISGLIYNSPLHF. CDR3 DNA: TGTGCCAGCAGGACTATCTCGGGACTGATCTATAATTCACCCCTCCACTTT.

This clone was seen more than once but under ten times. The V gene is TRBV7-7, the J gene TRBJ2-1; 9 nucleotides agree with TRBD1. Germline V gene data show CDR1 as SSHAT and CDR2 as FNYEAQ (reference sequence). The CDR3 sequence is 14 residues long. The CDR3 coding sequence is TGTGCTAGCGGCCAATCGGGACAGGGCAGTGAGCAGTTCTTC. As protein: CASGQSGQGSEQFF.

This clone turned up a few times. The V gene is TRBV7-9, the J gene TRBJ1-2, with 8 bases fitting TRBD1. CDR1 is SEHNR and CDR2 is FQNEAQ in the germline V gene (reference sequence). Trimming at V came to 5 bases and at J to 4 bases, leaving 9 bases not matched to a gene. This CDR3 is 15 amino acids long. CDR3 sequence (DNA): TGTGCCAGCAGCAACACCGGGACAGGAGCCTATGGCTACACCTTC. It codes for CASSNTGTGAYGYTF.

This chain uses TRBV7-9 with TRBJ2-7; tentative D call: TRBD2 (5 bases). This CDR3 is 13 amino acids long. Germline-derived CDR1 and CDR2 are SEHNR and FQNEAQ (reference sequence). The V and J ends lost 5 bases and 4 bases respectively, with 12 bases between them. The CDR3 is CASSLGERYEQYF. CDR3 nucleotide sequence: TGTGCCAGCAGCCTCGGGGAGAGGTACGAGCAGTACTTC.

The genes are TRBV9 and TRBJ1-1, with D uncertain. Per germline, CDR1 SGDLS and CDR2 YYNGEE. The CDR3 sequence is 13 residues long. Trimming stripped 0 bases from V and 7 bases from J, with 10 bases between. The CDR3 DNA is TGTGCCAGCAGCGTAGTGGCAACCGTTGAAGCTTTCTTT. This translates into CASSVVATVEAFF. The full variable domain, completed using reference TRBV9 and TRBJ1-1, is DSGVTQTPKHLITATGQRVTLRCSPRSGDLSVYWYQQSLDQGLQFLIQYYNGEERAKGNILERFSAQQFPDLHSELNLSSLELGDSALYFCASSVVATVEAFFGQGTRLTVV.

This chain connects TRBV9 to TRBJ1-4; 11 bases are shared with TRBD1. Germline CDR1 SGDLS, CDR2 YYNGEE. There are 17 residues in the CDR3. V was clipped by 0 bases and J by 3 bases; unmatched bases: 4. CDR3 DNA sequence: TGTGCCAGCAGCGTAGCGAGGACAGGGGGCTCTAATGAAAAACTGTTTTTT. Amino acid sequence: CASSVARTGGSNEKLFF.